This T cell receptor (beta chain) was found in a study of blood T cell repertoires in COVID-19. Across the whole study: Acute and convalescent COVID-19 samples came from the United States, Italy and Spain. Sample material is recorded as cDNA or gDNA derived from T cells, B-cell-depleted T cells, or PBMCs.

This clone was counted between two and nine times. Germline CDR1 reads SGHRS; CDR2 reads YFSETQ. V trimming: 4 bases; J trimming: 0 bases; junction bases outside the gene matches: 9. This CDR3 region has 17 residues. Authors' analysis steps: How many nucleated cells were present was estimated from reference gene primer amplification. Only in-frame clones appear in the TCRdb table, and some are missing; sequencing was by immunoSEQ multiplex PCR. V and J calls plus clone size are reproduced from that table; the DNA served to infer D and trimming. The profile covers around 130,000 clones, with about 90% appearing a single time and more than 9.5% taken by the ten largest.

The sequenced sample was peripheral blood. The rearrangement joins TRBV5-1 to TRBJ1-3; 8 bases match TRBD1. The source of this sequence is an elderly woman with acute or convalescent COVID-19. CDR3 nucleotides: TGCGCCAGCAGCCAGGGACAGGCCACTCTCTCTGGAAACACCATATATTTT. This encodes CASSQGQATLSGNTIYF.